Shown below are 21 T cell receptor beta chains from a single sample sequenced in a study of monozygotic twins with cystic fibrosis. The repertoire was sequenced with immunoSEQ multiplex PCR; TCRdb's copy has only in-frame clones and lacks some. The data show about 15,000 clones, nearly 99% seen once. The sequencing sample was made of blood. The source of these receptors is a girl aged 2 to 10 with cystic fibrosis.

This chain uses TRBV10-2 with TRBJ2-7; no clear D gene. V lost 2 bases and J lost 1, with 12 bases in between. The CDR3 consists of 15 residues. Germline V lookup: CDR1 WSHSY, CDR2 SAAADI. The CDR3 bases are TGCGCCAGCAGTGAGCCGGGTCTTCTATCCTACGAGCAGTACTTC. Its translation: CASSEPGLLSYEQYF.

The V and J genes are TRBV7-6 and TRBJ2-5, with 12 bases aligning to TRBD2. Trimming removed 6 bases from V and 5 bases from J; junction bases left unmatched: 7. CDR1 is SGHVS, CDR2 FNYEAQ, per germline. CDR3 length: 15 residues. CDR3 protein: CASSLLAGGVETQYF. The DNA for the CDR3 is TGTGCCAGCAGTTTACTAGCGGGAGGTGTCGAGACCCAGTACTTC.

The chain uses TRBV30 and TRBJ1-2; no clear D gene. This CDR3 contains 15 residues. V gave up 0 bases and J gave up 8 bases, with 19 bases separating them. CDR1 is GTSNPN and CDR2 is SVGIG in the germline V gene (reference sequence). This CDR3 reads CAWSVLGVGVDGYTF. DNA of the CDR3: TGTGCCTGGAGTGTCCTCGGAGTTGGGGTTGACGGCTACACCTTC.

The rearrangement joins TRBV5-1 to TRBJ2-2; D may correspond to TRBD1 or TRBD2 (5 bases each). V was pared by 0 bases and J by 6 bases, with 9 bases between. There are 14 residues in the CDR3. Germline V gives CDR1 SGHRS, CDR2 YFSETQ. CDR3 in DNA: TGCGCCAGCAGCTTGGCCGGGGCCTCCGGGGAGCTGTTTTTT. Translation gives CASSLAGASGELFF.

The CDR3 DNA reads TGTGCCAGCAGTTTATTGGCTAGCGGGAGAACTGAGCAGTTCTTC. Protein product: CASSLLASGRTEQFF. The rearrangement links TRBV27 to TRBJ2-1; 10 bases map to TRBD2. Germline lookup yields CDR1 MNHEY and CDR2 SMNVEV (reference sequence). The J segment lost 9 bases and the V segment lost 1 base, leaving 6 bases of the junction unmatched. The CDR3 covers 15 residues.

The V call is TRBV7-9, the J call TRBJ2-7, with D perhaps being TRBD1 or TRBD2 (5 bases each). Trimming took 5 bases from V and 1 from J, leaving 9 bases between them. This CDR3 is 13 amino acids long. The germline gives CDR1 SEHNR, CDR2 FQNEAQ (reference sequence). This CDR3 is CASSAGRSYEQYF. In nucleotides, the CDR3 is TGTGCCAGCAGCGCAGGGAGATCCTACGAGCAGTACTTC.

The genes are TRBV4-1 and TRBJ2-2; D unclear. V shed 4 bases and J shed 6 bases, with 12 bases lying between them. The CDR3 is 14 amino acids. CDR1 is MGHRA, CDR2 YSYEKL, per germline. CDR3 amino acids: CASSRPPASGELFF. The DNA of the CDR3 is TGCGCCAGCAGCCGCCCCCCAGCCTCCGGGGAGCTGTTTTTT.

This clone was recorded once. This chain uses TRBV5-4 with TRBJ2-1; D could derive from TRBD1 or TRBD2 (7 bases each). This CDR3 is 14 amino acids long. Germline lookup yields CDR1 SGHNT and CDR2 YYREEE (reference sequence). V lost 4 bases to trimming and J lost 10 bases, with 18 bases between them. This chain's CDR3 is CASSLETGRGEQFF. The DNA of the CDR3 is TGTGCCAGCAGCCTCGAGACAGGGAGGGGAGAGCAGTTCTTC.

The chain joins TRBV5-6 to TRBJ1-1, with D hard to call. The germline CDR1 and CDR2 sequences are SGHDT and YYEEEE. V was clipped by 1 base and J by 1 base, with 8 bases between them. This CDR3 is built from 14 residues. The CDR3 region is CASSLTTGNTEAFF. The CDR3 DNA sequence: TGTGCCAGCAGCTTGACTACGGGGAACACTGAAGCTTTCTTT.

V and J are TRBV10-3 and TRBJ2-7; 12 bases line up with TRBD2. Per the germline V gene, CDR1 is ENHRY and CDR2 is SYGVKD. After removal of 4 bases from V and 8 bases from J, the junction contained 12 bases not matched to a gene. The CDR3 runs 16 residues. This CDR3 reads CAISAVRTSGVPKQYF. Here the CDR3 DNA reads TGTGCCATCAGTGCGGTTCGGACTAGCGGGGTCCCCAAGCAGTACTTC.

V is TRBV5-1 and J is TRBJ1-1; no reliable D call. V was cut by 2 bases and J by 4 bases, with 12 bases left in between. CDR1 SGHRS and CDR2 YFSETQ come from the germline V gene. The CDR3 has 14 residues. CDR3 coding DNA: TGCGCCAGCAGCTTTGTGGGAGACGGCACTGAAGCTTTCTTT. Its translation: CASSFVGDGTEAFF.

This sequence joins TRBV7-9 and TRBJ2-7; 9 positions agree with TRBD1. The J segment lost 3 bases and the V segment lost 4 bases, leaving 4 bases of the junction unmatched. The CDR3 totals 14 residues. CDR1 and CDR2 from the germline V gene are SEHNR and FQNEAQ (reference sequence). This chain's CDR3 is CASSSGTGHYEQYF. CDR3 in DNA: TGTGCCAGCAGCTCCGGGACAGGGCACTACGAGCAGTACTTC.

The chain employs TRBV6-5 and TRBJ1-3; maybe TRBD1 (5 bases). The V gene lost 4 bases and the J gene lost 0 bases, with 10 bases spanning the gap. CDR1 and CDR2 from the germline V gene are MNHEY and SVGAGI. The CDR3 is 15 amino acids. CDR3 loop: CASSSTVYSGNTIYF. The CDR3 DNA reads TGTGCCAGCAGTTCGACAGTCTACTCTGGAAACACCATATATTTT.

The genes are TRBV7-8 and TRBJ1-1, with 7 bases lining up with TRBD1. Germline-derived CDR1 and CDR2 are SGHVS and FQNEAQ. The CDR3 sequence is 16 residues long. Germline trimming cut 4 bases from V and 3 bases from J; bases unmatched to any gene: 11. For the CDR3, the DNA is TGTGCCAGCAGCTCCCGAAGGCAAACAGGGGACACTGAAGCTTTCTTT. Its translation is CASSSRRQTGDTEAFF.

Here the CDR3 DNA reads TGTGCCAGCAGCTTAGGGTCGGCCGGACGGCAAGAGACCCAGTACTTC. Protein product: CASSLGSAGRQETQYF. The chain couples TRBV5-4 to TRBJ2-5; no clear D gene. Germline V gives CDR1 SGHNT, CDR2 YYREEE (reference sequence). V was shortened by 2 bases and J by 2 bases, with 16 bases between the two germline ends. The CDR3 contains 16 residues.

The chain joins TRBV6-6 to TRBJ2-5; tentatively, D is TRBD1 (6 bases). Trimming took 2 bases from V and 2 from J, leaving 9 bases between them. The CDR3 length is 14 residues. In germline, CDR1 is MNHNY, CDR2 SVGAGI (reference sequence). The chain's CDR3 is CASSYGRGQETQYF. In DNA form, the CDR3 reads TGTGCCAGCAGTTACGGAAGGGGGCAAGAGACCCAGTACTTC.

The J gene is TRBJ1-3, the V gene TRBV28; no firm D call. Per the germline V gene, CDR1 is MDHEN and CDR2 is SYDVKM. This CDR3 has 13 amino acids. Trimming removed 2 bases from V and 8 bases from J, with 10 bases in between. CDR3 loop: CASSLPQTDTIYF. CDR3 sequence (DNA): TGTGCCAGCAGTTTACCCCAGACGGACACCATATATTTT.

The CDR3 loop reads CATSSGRGGPDTQYF. The CDR3 DNA follows: TGTGCCACCAGCTCGGGCAGGGGAGGACCAGATACGCAGTATTTT. The rearrangement links TRBV15 to TRBJ2-3; D may match TRBD1 or TRBD2 (6 bases each). The germline V gene encodes CDR1 LNHNV and CDR2 YYDKDF (reference sequence). Trimming left V 5 bases short and J 4 bases short, with 16 bases between. The CDR3 covers 15 residues.

The rearrangement links TRBV9 to TRBJ2-1; D may match TRBD1 or TRBD2 (6 bases each). Looked up from germline, CDR1 is SGDLS and CDR2 is YYNGEE. V gave up 1 base and J gave up 1 base, with 15 bases separating them. CDR3 length: 17 residues. In DNA form, the CDR3 reads TGTGCCAGCAGCGTAAGGGCGAGGGGGGCTTCCTACAATGAGCAGTTCTTC. Translated: CASSVRARGASYNEQFF.

This clone was detected once. The CDR3, as DNA: TGTGCCAGCAGTTTCCGGCCACCTGGGGCCAACGTCCTGACTTTC. As protein: CASSFRPPGANVLTF. The chain links TRBV6-6 to TRBJ2-6; D is ambiguous. Germline-derived CDR1 and CDR2 are MNHNY and SVGAGI (reference sequence). The CDR3 contains 15 residues. V was trimmed by 4 bases and J by 2 bases, leaving 9 bases between them.

The chain has TRBV21-1 and TRBJ1-1. TRBV21-1 is marked as a pseudogene. The length of the CDR3 is 16 residues. The CDR3 DNA is TGTGCCAGCAGCAAAGCATATGGACGGATGAACACTGAAGCTTTCTTT. Encoded protein: CASSKAYGRMNTEAFF.